Listed below are T cell receptor beta chains from one sample, sequenced in a study of blood T cell repertoires in COVID-19. This table comes from immunoSEQ multiplex PCR, and its TCRdb copy is limited to in-frame clones, with some not included. The sample yields fewer than 250,000 clones, approximately 82% seen once. Sample: peripheral blood. Every receptor here comes from a woman between 45 and 65 years old with acute or convalescent COVID-19. Each CDR3 is given with its conserved first and last residue. D genes are given only for firm matches. Clone size is shown for a subset of rows, as once, few, many or a class of expanded clone.

j_call v_call d_call clone_size cdr3_aa cdr3_nt
TRBJ2-7 TRBV5-6 - - CASSPGSPGYEQYF TGTGCCAGCAGCCCTGGAAGTCCAGGGTACGAGCAGTACTTC
TRBJ2-7 TRBV12-3/TRBV12-4 - - CASSSRRDEQYF TGTGCCAGCAGTTCTCGCAGGGACGAGCAGTACTTC
TRBJ1-1 TRBV20-1 - - CSASDTGKGGNTEAFF TGCAGTGCTAGTGATACAGGGAAAGGCGGGAACACTGAAGCTTTCTTT
TRBJ1-6 TRBV7-2 TRBD1 - CASSPDRAGNSPLHF TGTGCCAGCAGCCCCGACAGGGCCGGTAATTCACCCCTCCACTTT
TRBJ1-2 TRBV5-1 - - CASSSSGDSYGYTF TGCGCCAGCAGCTCCTCGGGAGACAGCTATGGCTACACCTTC
TRBJ2-4 TRBV6-6 TRBD2 - CASSSWPVGGYSGSLPGAKNIQYF TGTGCCAGCAGCTCTTGGCCTGTTGGGGGTTATAGCGGGAGTTTGCCAGGAGCCAAAAACATTCAGTACTTC
TRBJ1-2 TRBV5-4 TRBD1 - CASSYGQGIEDGYTF TGTGCCAGCAGCTATGGACAGGGGATTGAGGATGGCTACACCTTC
TRBJ2-7 TRBV27 - - CASSLISGSSYEQYF TGTGCCAGCAGTTTAATTAGCGGAAGCTCCTACGAGCAGTACTTC
TRBJ1-6 TRBV2 TRBD1 - CASSADRTSYNSPLHF TGTGCCAGCAGCGCGGACAGGACCTCCTATAATTCACCCCTCCACTTT
TRBJ2-1 TRBV5-4 - - CASRAIGEIYNEQFF TGTGCCAGCAGGGCTATCGGGGAGATCTACAATGAGCAGTTCTTC
TRBJ1-2 TRBV5-1 TRBD1 - CASRRSQGSDYGYTF TGCGCCAGCAGACGCTCACAGGGGAGCGACTATGGCTACACCTTC
TRBJ1-2 TRBV28 TRBD1 few CASSSGQGAPNYGYTF TGTGCCAGCAGTTCGGGACAGGGGGCACCTAACTATGGCTACACCTTC
TRBJ2-5 TRBV5-8 - - CASSLRPAGVQETQYF TGTGCCAGCAGCTTGAGGCCAGCAGGGGTACAAGAGACCCAGTACTTC
TRBJ2-7 TRBV19 TRBD1 - CASTPGQGSYEQYF TGTGCCAGTACTCCGGGACAGGGGTCCTACGAGCAGTACTTC
TRBJ2-5 TRBV18 TRBD1 - CASSPGDRGETQYF TGTGCCAGCTCACCAGGAGACAGGGGAGAGACCCAGTACTTC
TRBJ2-7 TRBV19 - - CASSQGSSYEQYF TGTGCCAGTAGTCAGGGTAGCTCCTACGAGCAGTACTTC
TRBJ2-7 TRBV11-2 - - CASSLSAEQYF TGTGCCAGCAGCCTTAGCGCCGAGCAGTACTTC
TRBJ2-7 TRBV7-9 TRBD2 - CASSNEWGLAGGAGEEQYF TGTGCCTCCTCAAACGAGTGGGGACTAGCGGGAGGAGCGGGGGAGGAGCAGTACTTC
TRBJ1-1 TRBV30 TRBD1 - CAWTWGQGNTEAFF TGTGCCTGGACTTGGGGACAGGGAAACACTGAAGCTTTCTTT
TRBJ2-7 TRBV6-5 TRBD2 - CASSYSRTSGRTEQYF TGTGCCAGCAGTTACTCACGGACTAGCGGGAGAACCGAGCAGTACTTC
TRBJ1-3 TRBV11-2 TRBD1 - CASSPDGQARNTIYF TGTGCCAGCAGCCCCGACGGACAGGCGCGAAACACCATATATTTT
TRBJ2-5 TRBV6-5 - - CASRIPLSETQYF TGTGCCAGCAGGATCCCTTTGAGCGAGACCCAGTACTTC
TRBJ2-2 TRBV5-4 TRBD2 - CASSLERGLGARTGELFF TGTGCCAGCAGCTTGGAGAGGGGACTAGGGGCCCGAACCGGGGAGCTGTTTTTT
TRBJ2-1 TRBV5-1 TRBD2 - CASSWTGGPGPYNEQFF TGCGCCAGCAGCTGGACGGGAGGGCCCGGACCGTACAATGAGCAGTTCTTC
TRBJ2-1 TRBV24-1 - once CATSDPGLSTYNEQFF TGTGCCACCAGTGATCCTGGGCTTTCGACCTACAATGAGCAGTTCTTC
TRBJ2-2 TRBV14 TRBD2 - CASSHFAGGTTGELFF TGTGCCAGCAGCCACTTCGCGGGAGGAACGACCGGGGAGCTGTTTTTT
TRBJ2-7 TRBV27 TRBD1 - CASSFSTGPYEQYF TGTGCCAGCAGTTTTTCGACAGGGCCCTACGAGCAGTACTTC
TRBJ2-3 TRBV5-1 - - CASSETGPSNTQYF TGCGCCAGCTCCGAGACAGGACCCTCTAATACGCAGTATTTT
TRBJ2-5 TRBV29-1 TRBD2 - CSVDVPGRALRETQYF TGCAGCGTTGACGTACCCGGGAGGGCCCTGCGAGAGACCCAGTACTTC
TRBJ1-1 TRBV28 TRBD1 - CASSLPGQGNTEAFF TGTGCCAGCAGTTTACCGGGACAGGGGAACACTGAAGCTTTCTTT
TRBJ2-1 TRBV5-1 TRBD2 - CASSLELAGDWSEQFF TGCGCCAGCAGCTTGGAACTAGCGGGAGACTGGAGTGAGCAGTTCTTC
TRBJ2-3 TRBV3-1/TRBV3-2 - few CASSHVYTDTQYF TGTGCCAGCAGCCACGTTTACACAGATACGCAGTATTTT
TRBJ2-7 TRBV3-1/TRBV3-2 - - CASSQTHEQYF TGTGCCAGCAGCCAAACTCACGAGCAGTACTTC
TRBJ2-6 TRBV5-1 TRBD1 - CASSLEQGASGANVLTF TGCGCCAGCAGCTTGGAACAGGGGGCTTCTGGGGCCAACGTCCTGACTTTC
TRBJ1-4 TRBV28 - - CASSRDGWLEREKLFF TGTGCCAGCAGTCGAGACGGATGGCTCGAGAGGGAAAAACTGTTTTTT
TRBJ2-1 TRBV25-1 - - CASSEMRGSYNEQFF TGTGCCAGCAGTGAGATGAGGGGGTCGTACAATGAGCAGTTCTTC